This T cell receptor (beta chain) stems from a study of cytomegalovirus exposure and HLA in healthy donors. The CDR3 is 13 residues long. Per the germline V gene, CDR1 is SSHAT and CDR2 is FNYEAQ (reference sequence). Points on this clone: A junction end diverges from the germline sequence, so it may reflect a read error.

In the PCR, 60 Vbeta and 13 Jbeta primers were used. Clones were sequenced by immunoSEQ multiplex PCR, and TCRdb holds only the in-frame ones, with some missing. The sample contains over 100,000 clones, less than 80% of which appear only once. The chain has TRBV7-7 and TRBJ1-1, with D possibly TRBD1 on 6 matching bases. The clonotype was recovered from a woman between 25 and 40 years old in good health and CMV-seronegative. Sequenced input: PBMCs. The DNA of the CDR3 is TGTGCTAGCAGGACGACAGGACAACTTGAAGCTTTCTTT. Translation: CASRTTGQLEAFF.